Reported below is one TCR beta chain. The CDR3 runs to 14 residues. Trimming took 2 bases from V and 1 from J, leaving 8 bases between them. The V gene's germline CDR1 is MNHEY and CDR2 SVGAGI. The investigators amplified TCR beta CDR3 regions from RNA transcripts. TCR CDR3 underwent first-round RT-PCR with the HTBI primer set. One entry per CDR3 protein results from TCRdb running MiXCR on the multiplex PCR reads. The sample contains roughly 510,000 distinct CDR3 sequences, less than 25% of which appear only once. This record comes from a study of T cells in Graves' hyperthyroidism and ophthalmopathy. The sequence derives from a young man with Graves' hyperthyroidism. The rearrangement uses TRBV6-5 and TRBJ2-5; TRBD2 is a possible D gene (5 bases). Sequencing was done on a sample of blood. In nucleotides, the CDR3 is TGTGCCAGCAGTTACCAGGCGGGCCAAGAGACCCAGTACTTC. It translates to CASSYQAGQETQYF.